The clone carrying this T cell receptor beta chain occurred a few times. This record belongs to a study of T-cell memory formation after mild COVID-19. A single record per CDR3 protein comes from TCRdb applying MiXCR to the 5' RACE reads. The data hold a few hundred thousand distinct CDR3 sequences, with 25% observed a single time. This CDR3 is built from 13 residues. Per germline, CDR1 SGHRS and CDR2 YFSETQ. Trimming cost V 4 bases and J 3 bases, with 7 bases left between them. The chain is built from TRBV5-1 and TRBJ1-4; no clear D gene. The specimen was PBMCs or a T cell subset sorted from them (not recorded which). The TCR originated in an adult woman who had mild COVID-19 (a few samples of this study predate the infection). Cell type and time point are not known. This CDR3 is CASSQESNEKLFF. Written as DNA, the CDR3 is TGCGCCAGCAGCCAGGAGTCTAATGAAAAACTGTTTTTT.